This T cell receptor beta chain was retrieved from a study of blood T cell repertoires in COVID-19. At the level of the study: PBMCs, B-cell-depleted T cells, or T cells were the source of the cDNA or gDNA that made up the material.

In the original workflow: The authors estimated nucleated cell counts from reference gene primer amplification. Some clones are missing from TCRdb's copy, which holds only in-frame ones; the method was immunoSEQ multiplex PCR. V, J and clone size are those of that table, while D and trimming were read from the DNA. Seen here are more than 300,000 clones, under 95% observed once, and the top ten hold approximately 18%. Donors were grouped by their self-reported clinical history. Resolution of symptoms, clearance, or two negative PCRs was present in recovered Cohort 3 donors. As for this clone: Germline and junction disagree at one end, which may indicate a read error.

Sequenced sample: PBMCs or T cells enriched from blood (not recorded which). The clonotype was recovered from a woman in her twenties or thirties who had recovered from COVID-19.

The CDR3 nucleotides are TGTGCCAGCAGTTTTATAGGGACAGGTACGCAGTATTTT. It translates to CASSFIGTGTQYF. The rearrangement links TRBV27 to TRBJ2-3; 8 bases fit TRBD1. CDR1 MNHEY and CDR2 SMNVEV come from the germline V gene (reference sequence). The length of the CDR3 is 13 residues.